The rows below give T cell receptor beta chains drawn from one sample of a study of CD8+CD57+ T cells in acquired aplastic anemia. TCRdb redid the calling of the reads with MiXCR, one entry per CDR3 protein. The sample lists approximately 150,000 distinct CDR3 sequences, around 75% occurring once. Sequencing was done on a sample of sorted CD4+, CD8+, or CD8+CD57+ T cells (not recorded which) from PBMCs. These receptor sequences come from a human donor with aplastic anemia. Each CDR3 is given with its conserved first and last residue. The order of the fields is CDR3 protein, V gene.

CASSAGTGAPPGFF | TRBV9
CASSQDPAGAGEQYF | TRBV4-3
CASSSHKDEQYF | TRBV11-2
CASSLEAGNYGYTF | TRBV7-2
CASADSWGTEAFF | TRBV6-4
CSASGTDRNQPQHF | TRBV20-1
CASSELTGVPDNEQFF | TRBV10-1
CASSYLSRDRDEQYF | TRBV6-2/TRBV6-3
CASSELGHGTQPQHF | TRBV10-2
CATSDFREGEQYF | TRBV24-1
CASSQPMGQPLSGANVLTF | TRBV5-6
CASSYKGATGELFF | TRBV6-6
CASSPTGAHYEQYF | TRBV9
CASRRQGQTNEKLFF | TRBV2
CASGRSEQFF | TRBV19
CASSTSLNSPLHF | TRBV7-6
CASSLANSNGYTF | TRBV7-6
CASSEIDREETQYF | TRBV2
CASKGGTSYEQYF | TRBV2
CASSVGGGGGQMNTEAFF | TRBV9
CASSLGLGNSPLHF | TRBV5-6
CSVDDDISYEQYF | TRBV29-1
CASSEKGGRGTATQYF | TRBV6-4
CSVKLTSDTQYF | TRBV29-1
CASSLLVGGAQEAEAFF | TRBV7-3
CASSLGHLPYTEAFF | TRBV19
CASSERGYEQFF | TRBV6-4
CASSHRVEGTQYF | TRBV14
CASRGGVAGNSYEQYF | TRBV5-1
CASSPSGRGAYEQYF | TRBV4-3
CASGGAGGAGELFF | TRBV25-1
CSALGIANTEAFF | TRBV20-1
CASSDKGRGWETQYF | TRBV2
CASSIQSRAYNEQFF | TRBV19
CASSLPGQGLFEQYF | TRBV7-9
CAISASGQRGGYTF | TRBV10-3
CSARDSLPDWAKGAFF | TRBV20-1
CSARDVRGRESTEAFF | TRBV20-1
CASIPVGGSSGYTF | TRBV19
CSARDHTLNTEAFF | TRBV20-1
CASSLSKSTDTQYF | TRBV7-9
CSARETGNQPQHF | TRBV20-1